One T cell receptor (beta chain) is described in this entry. This entry is derived from a study of T cells in Graves' hyperthyroidism and ophthalmopathy. The study defined stable Graves' hyperthyroidism as no ophthalmopathy progression within 18 months. PBMCs were collected from an approximately 10 ml volume of fresh peripheral blood. From RNA transcripts, TCR beta CDR3 regions were amplified. The HTBI primer set was used in a first-round RT-PCR of the TCR CDR3. Each CDR3 protein gets one entry after TCRdb re-called the multiplex PCR reads with MiXCR. The profile shows fewer than 600,000 distinct CDR3 sequences, under 15% of them singletons. The sequence was obtained from a woman under 30 with Graves' hyperthyroidism. The sample comprised blood.

CDR3 nucleotide sequence: TGTGCCTGCACACCGGGACCCACAGATACGCAGTATTTT. This encodes CACTPGPTDTQYF. J is TRBJ2-3 and V is TRBV19; perhaps D is TRBD1 or TRBD2 (5 bases each). In germline, CDR1 is LNHDA, CDR2 SQIVND (reference sequence). The CDR3 length is 13 residues. V was trimmed by 11 bases and J by 2 bases, leaving 14 bases between them.